The 20 T cell receptor beta chains in this list originate from one sample, sequenced in a study of CD8+ T cells in alopecia areata. The sequencing template was cDNA reverse transcribed from extracted RNA. The repertoire was sequenced with immunoSEQ multiplex PCR; TCRdb's copy has only in-frame clones and lacks some. The sample includes 200,000 to 300,000 clones, none of them occurring once. Separation of pooled cutaneous lymph node cells was by sorting with CD4, CD8alpha, NKG2D, NKG2ACE and other markers. The specimen sequenced was CD4+ T cells sorted from a lymph node. Source of these receptors: a C3H/HeJ mouse with alopecia areata. The MHC haplotype recorded for the strain is H2-k.

This clone occurred many times. Gene names denote mouse genes. The read is 4 residues too short to cover the CDR3 end, so that end is filled in from the germline J gene. Other DNA sequences of this sample code for an identical CDR3. The rearrangement joins TRBV17 to TRBJ2-3; TRBD1 might be the D (5 bases). There are 14 residues in the CDR3. Trimming took 3 bases from V and 0 from J, leaving 7 bases between them. The germline gives CDR1 MNHDT, CDR2 YYDKIL. The CDR3: CASSRRGSAETLYF. Partial CDR3 DNA: TGTGCTAGCAGTAGGAGGGGTAGTGCAGAA.

Concerning this clone: Genes and germline come from the mouse. The read ends 4 residues before the CDR3 terminus; that terminus is restored from the germline J gene. The genes are TRBV13-1 and TRBJ2-5; 9 bases are shared with TRBD2. Unmatched junction bases numbered 8, after V lost 4 bases and J lost 2 bases. Germline V gives CDR1 NSHNY, CDR2 SYGAGN. This CDR3 region has 16 residues. The chain's CDR3 is CASSPSRTGVQDTQYF. The sequenced CDR3 bases are TGTGCCAGCAGTCCCTCGAGGACTGGGGTCCAAGAC.

This clone showed up just a few times. The genes and germline here are from mouse. The missing CDR3 end, 4 residues past where the read stops, is filled in from the germline J gene. The gene calls are TRBV13-1 and TRBJ2-3, with D possibly being TRBD2 (7 bases). Trimming stripped 5 bases from V and 2 bases from J, with 15 bases between. The V gene's germline CDR1 is NSHNY and CDR2 SYGAGN. CDR3 length: 15 amino acids. CDR3 amino acids: CASSPWGPVAETLYF. CDR3 DNA, as far as it was read: TGTGCCAGCAGCCCCTGGGGGCCTGTTGCAGAA.

This clone was seen only a few times. Gene names denote mouse genes. The read halts 4 residues ahead of the CDR3 end, with the missing end drawn from the germline J gene. J is TRBJ2-7 and V is TRBV13-1, with TRBD1 matching over 9 bases. The V gene's germline CDR1 is NSHNY and CDR2 SYGAGN. V lost 0 bases, J lost 2 bases, and 3 bases stayed unmatched. The CDR3 has 15 amino acids. The sequenced CDR3 bases are TGTGCCAGCAGTGATGTGACAGGGGGTACCTAT. Protein product: CASSDVTGGTY. The whole CDR3 protein is CASSDVTGGTYEQYF.

Of note for this clone: Genes and germline come from the mouse. The read finishes 4 residues shy of the CDR3 end, and the germline J gene is used to complete it. J is TRBJ2-1 and V is TRBV1; TRBD1 agrees at 8 bases. Germline CDR1 NSQYPW, CDR2 LRSPGD (reference sequence). J was trimmed by 5 bases and V by 4 bases; bases with no gene match: 1. CDR3 size: 13 residues. The CDR3 DNA, read in part, is TGCACCTGCAGTGGGGGACAGGATGCT. This encodes CTCSGGQDA. The whole CDR3 sequence reads CTCSGGQDAEQFF.

In regard to this clone: Genes and germline come from the mouse. The read ends 4 residues before the CDR3 terminus; that terminus is restored from the germline J gene. V usage is TRBV13-1 and J usage is TRBJ2-1, with a weak D call TRBD1 (6 bases). CDR1 is NSHNY and CDR2 is SYGAGN in the germline V gene. This CDR3 has 15 residues. Trimming left V 0 bases short and J 1 base short, with 8 bases between. The DNA read from the CDR3 is TGTGCCAGCAGTGATGAAAGGGGGAACTATGCT. It encodes CASSDERGNYA. The complete CDR3 protein is CASSDERGNYAEQFF.

In its sample, this clone was seen a few times. Mouse names are used for the genes. The sequenced fragment ends 4 residues before the CDR3 boundary, so the rest is inferred from the germline J gene. The chain joins TRBV19 to TRBJ2-1, with D maybe TRBD1 (6 bases). Germline V gives CDR1 FNHDT, CDR2 SITEND (reference sequence). This CDR3 region has 13 residues. V was cut by 4 bases and J by 2 bases, with 7 bases left in between. CDR3 DNA, as far as it was read: TGTGCCAGCAGTCAGGGGTACTATGCT. It specifies CASSQGYYA. The complete CDR3 sequence is CASSQGYYAEQFF.

In regard to this clone: Gene and germline names: mouse. The CDR3: CASSLQGLYAEQFF. Partial CDR3 DNA: TGTGCCAGCAGTTTACAGGGGCTCTATGCT. The chain recombines TRBV14 with TRBJ2-1; the match to TRBD1 covers 7 bases. The DNA ends 4 residues before the CDR3 does, and the rest of the CDR3 is filled in from the germline J gene. Per germline, CDR1 SGHDT and CDR2 FRDEAV. Losses at the gene ends were 2 bases for V and 3 bases for J; bases not matched to a gene: 2. CDR3 length: 14 amino acids.

This clone was detected only a few times. Mouse names are used for the genes. Read data end 4 residues before the CDR3 end; the end is taken from the germline J gene. This rearrangement joins TRBV1 to TRBJ2-4, with 11 nucleotides matching TRBD2. The CDR3 consists of 15 residues. Germline V gene data show CDR1 as NSQYPW and CDR2 as LRSPGD (reference sequence). CDR3 amino acids: CTCSASGLGENTLYF. Partial CDR3 DNA: TGCACCTGCAGTGCATCGGGACTGGGGGAGAAC.

Of note for this clone: Gene names and germline match the mouse. The read ends 4 residues before the CDR3 terminus; that terminus is restored from the germline J gene. This sequence joins TRBV19 and TRBJ1-1; 7 bases agree with TRBD1. Losses at the gene ends were 4 bases for V and 0 bases for J; bases not matched to a gene: 6. The length of the CDR3 is 15 residues. The germline V gene has CDR1 FNHDT and CDR2 SITEND (reference sequence). CDR3 DNA, as far as it was read: TGTGCCAGCAGTGAGACCGGGACAGCAAACACA. It encodes CASSETGTANT. The entire CDR3 protein is CASSETGTANTEVFF.

Comment on this clone: Genes and germline come from the mouse. The read terminates 4 residues before the CDR3 end, so the remaining end is supplied by the germline J gene. This chain joins TRBV19 and TRBJ2-3, with D perhaps TRBD1 (5 bases). With 5 bases removed from V and 0 bases from J, the gap between germline ends came to 13 bases. This CDR3 comprises 15 residues. Looked up from germline, CDR1 is FNHDT and CDR2 is SITEND (reference sequence). CDR3 amino acids: CASSRSGSSAETLYF. The sequenced CDR3 bases are TGTGCCAGCAGCCGCTCAGGGTCTAGTGCAGAA.

This clone was seen a handful of times. Gene names are mouse gene names. The read is 4 residues too short to cover the CDR3 end, so that end is filled in from the germline J gene. The genes are TRBV14 and TRBJ2-2; 12 bases are shared with TRBD2. Germline assignment: CDR1 SGHDT and CDR2 FRDEAV. The CDR3 contains 16 residues. J lost 3 bases, V lost 4 bases, and 4 bases had no gene match. The CDR3: CASSPWDWGDTGQLYF. The part of the CDR3 DNA that was read is TGTGCCAGCAGTCCCTGGGACTGGGGGGACACCGGG.

This clone occurred a few times. A much more abundant neighbour one base away suggests this may be a read error. Here the gene names and germline are mouse. The read stops 4 residues short of the end of the CDR3; the missing end is completed from the germline J gene. This sample also contains other DNA sequences that code for the same CDR3. The chain joins TRBV13-3 to TRBJ1-2; TRBD1 matches 7 bases. The CDR3 length is 14 residues. Per germline, CDR1 NNHDY and CDR2 SYVADS. J gave up 2 bases and V 0 bases, and 1 base lay outside the gene matches. The CDR3 protein is CASSDEGANSDYTF. CDR3 DNA (partial): TGTGCCAGCAGTGATGAGGGGGCGAACTCC.

Regarding this clone: Gene names are the mouse ones. This CDR3 is also generated by other DNA sequences in the sample. CDR3 bases read: TGTGCCAGCAGAGGACTGGGGGGGGCAGAA. Protein sequence: CASRGLGGAE. From start to end, the CDR3 is CASRGLGGAETLYF. This chain connects TRBV19 to TRBJ2-3, with 12 bases identical to TRBD2. The read halts 4 residues ahead of the CDR3 end, with the missing end drawn from the germline J gene. J lost 3 bases, V lost 5 bases, and 1 base had no gene match. This CDR3 has 14 residues. From germline, CDR1 is FNHDT and CDR2 SITEND (reference sequence).

Comment on this clone: The genes and germline here are from mouse. The CDR3 end lies 4 residues beyond the end of the read and is filled in from the germline J gene. This chain uses TRBV29 with TRBJ2-2; possible D gene TRBD1, 5 bases. V lost 0 bases and J 2 bases, leaving 7 bases between the germline ends. In germline, CDR1 is MSHET, CDR2 SYDVDS. The CDR3 has 15 residues. CDR3 bases read: TGTGCTAGCAGTTTATCACAGGTCAACACCGGG. The encoded protein is CASSLSQVNTG. The full-length CDR3 reads as CASSLSQVNTGQLYF.

This clone turned up a few times. Gene names and germline match the mouse. The read comes to an end 4 residues before the CDR3 does, leaving the germline J gene to fill in the end. Other DNA sequences in the same sample also yield this CDR3. The rearrangement uses TRBV1 and TRBJ2-5; 11 positions agree with TRBD2. Looked up from germline, CDR1 is NSQYPW and CDR2 is LRSPGD (reference sequence). CDR3 size: 14 residues. CDR3 loop: CTCSATGGADTQYF. The CDR3 DNA, read in part, is TGCACCTGCAGTGCCACTGGGGGGGCGGAC.

A few counts support this clone. Gene names are the mouse ones. The CDR3 end lies 4 residues beyond the end of the read and is filled in from the germline J gene. Other DNA sequences within the sample encode an identical CDR3. The chain recombines TRBV1 with TRBJ2-1; possible D gene TRBD1, 6 bases. V lost 4 bases, J lost 1 base, and 8 bases lay in between. Germline V lookup: CDR1 NSQYPW, CDR2 LRSPGD (reference sequence). This CDR3 contains 14 residues. The DNA read from the CDR3 is TGCACCTGCAGTGGGACAGTGAACTATGCT. Protein sequence: CTCSGTVNYA. The whole CDR3 region reads CTCSGTVNYAEQFF. Supplemented by reference TRBV1 and TRBJ2-1, the full variable domain reads VTLLEQNPRWRLVPRGQAVNLRCILKNSQYPWMSWYQQDLQKQLQWLFTLRSPGDKEVKSLPGADYLATRVTDTELRLQVANMSQGRTLYCTCSGTVNYAEQFFGPGTRLTVL.

On this clone: Gene names are mouse gene names. The read ends 4 residues early relative to the CDR3; the germline J gene fills the gap. The chain uses TRBV19 and TRBJ2-2, with 7 bases fitting TRBD1. CDR3 size: 15 residues. J lost 4 bases, V lost 3 bases, and 6 bases had no gene match. Looked up from germline, CDR1 is FNHDT and CDR2 is SITEND (reference sequence). The CDR3 spells CASSNHRGGTGQLYF. Incomplete CDR3 DNA: TGTGCCAGCAGTAATCACAGGGGAGGCACCGGG.

With respect to this clone: Gene labels here are mouse ones. The sequence runs out 4 residues before the end of the CDR3; the remainder is reconstructed from the germline J gene. The chain recombines TRBV19 with TRBJ2-3, with 8 bases aligning to TRBD1. Looked up from germline, CDR1 is FNHDT and CDR2 is SITEND (reference sequence). V shed 4 bases, J shed 3 bases, and the junction held 7 bases outside the gene matches. The length of the CDR3 is 15 residues. CDR3 sequence: CASSPARDRAETLYF. The sequenced CDR3 bases are TGTGCCAGCAGTCCTGCCCGGGACAGGGCAGAA.

Details on this clone: The listed genes are named as in mouse. The read falls 4 residues short of the CDR3 end, and the missing part is taken from the germline J gene. This chain links TRBV13-1 with TRBJ2-1, with a possible D match to TRBD2 (7 bases). V lost 0 bases, J lost 1 base, and 11 bases lay in between. This CDR3 is built from 16 residues. Germline CDR1 is NSHNY and CDR2 is SYGAGN. The chain's CDR3 is CASSDGGAGNYAEQFF. Partial CDR3 DNA: TGTGCCAGCAGTGATGGGGGGGCAGGGAACTATGCT.